This TCR beta chain was retrieved from a study of OX40 agonist ivuxolimab in advanced cancers. The length of the CDR3 is 15 residues. CDR1 SGHDT and CDR2 YYEEEE come from the germline V gene. The V end lost 0 bases, the J end lost 0 bases, and 9 bases lay between the germline ends. Assay used: immunoSEQ multiplex PCR; TCRdb lists only in-frame clones, some missing. Of some 74,000 clones listed, approximately 78% were seen once; the top ten hold around 5%. The source is an adult with an advanced solid tumor such as melanoma, head and neck, liver or kidney cancer. The chain joins TRBV5-6 to TRBJ1-2; D not resolved. The sample here was CD4+ or CD8+ T cells sorted from blood, taken in a trial of the OX40 agonist ivuxolimab. The CDR3 nucleotides are TGTGCCAGCAGCTTGGGTGGAGATACTAACTATGGCTACACCTTC. Its protein product is CASSLGGDTNYGYTF.